This entry concerns a single T cell receptor (beta chain). The target antigen is unknown. Up to 500,000 reads were sequenced per sample. Only in-frame clones appear in the TCRdb table, and some are missing; sequencing was by immunoSEQ multiplex PCR. The data show around 68,000 clones, more than 60% seen once. These data originate in a study of pediatric ulcerative colitis. Broader study findings: In rectum, acute severe colitis had expanded clones and less diversity.

The sample taken for sequencing was blood. The source is a boy aged 5-17 years with moderate ulcerative colitis.

CDR3 amino acids: CASSQRQGMNTEAFF. In nucleotides, the CDR3 is TGCGCCAGCAGCCAACGACAGGGGATGAACACTGAAGCTTTCTTT. The V call is TRBV4-1, the J call TRBJ1-1; 8 bases fit TRBD1. Looked up from germline, CDR1 is MGHRA and CDR2 is YSYEKL. The CDR3 consists of 15 residues. V lost 2 bases to trimming and J lost 0 bases; unmatched junction nucleotides: 2.